A single T cell receptor beta chain is shown here with its context. Its antigen is unidentified. Trimming cost V 4 bases and J 4 bases; bases outside gene matches: 5. Germline CDR1 LNHDA, CDR2 SQIVND (reference sequence). The CDR3 extends over 14 amino acids. From the multiplex PCR reads, TCRdb called clonotypes with MiXCR, one entry per CDR3 protein. This sample has tens of thousands of distinct CDR3 sequences, with roughly 36% found just once. The record originates from a study of breast tumors, draining lymph nodes, adjacent tissues. Points from the study as a whole: The data were judged consistent with most tumor T cells coming from lymph node and expanding in tumor. Compared with lymph nodes, tumors were less diverse; compared with nontumor tissue, more. Data only fit, rather than demonstrated, lymph node origin of most tumor T cells. Luminal-like breast cancer showed significantly higher tumor–nontumor repertoire similarity than basal-like.

The clonotype comes from a female donor with breast cancer. Some clones in this sample may be carry-over from other donors' samples. The rearrangement joins TRBV19 to TRBJ2-7; 9 nucleotides line up with TRBD2. The sample taken for sequencing was breast tumor tissue. CDR3 in DNA: TGTGCCAGTAGTAGCGAGACTAGCGGTTACGAGCAGTACTTC. Translated, it gives CASSSETSGYEQYF.